What follows are 11 T cell receptor beta chains derived from one specimen sequenced in a study of shared T cell receptors in the human thymus. The data were produced by immunoSEQ multiplex PCR, yet TCRdb's version contains in-frame clones alone and is incomplete. Among roughly 550,000 clones listed, approximately 78% were seen once. The sample was also reused in another study, on human thymus T cells.

Material: thymocytes. All receptors derive from a boy under two years old with a congenital heart defect.

CDR3 sequence (DNA): TGTGCCAGCAGCGTAGGTAGCGGGAGTTACAATGAGCAGTTCTTC. It translates to CASSVGSGSYNEQFF. V is TRBV9 and J is TRBJ2-1, with 9 bases fitting TRBD2. Germline values: CDR1 SGDLS, CDR2 YYNGEE. V dropped 0 bases and J dropped 4; count of bases not matched to a gene: 2. This CDR3 contains 15 residues.

The V call is TRBV5-4, the J call TRBJ1-5; the D is unclear. The V end was cut by 7 bases, the J end by 0 bases, with 5 bases between. Germline V lookup: CDR1 SGHNT, CDR2 YYREEE (reference sequence). The CDR3 is 12 amino acids. This CDR3 is CASEFSNQPQHF. CDR3 coding DNA: TGTGCCAGCGAGTTTAGCAATCAGCCCCAGCATTTT.

V and J are TRBV2 and TRBJ2-1; 11 positions match TRBD2. CDR3 length: 16 residues. Unmatched junction bases numbered 9, after V lost 6 bases and J lost 5 bases. Germline loops: CDR1 SNHLY, CDR2 FYNNEI. CDR3 in amino acids: CASRLELAGDDNEQFF. CDR3 nucleotide sequence: TGTGCCAGCAGGCTAGAACTAGCGGGGGATGACAATGAGCAGTTCTTC. Drawing the rest from reference TRBV2 and TRBJ2-1, the complete variable domain is EPEVTQTPSHQVTQMGQEVILRCVPISNHLYFYWYRQILGQKVEFLVSFYNNEISEKSEIFDDQFSVERPDGSNFTLKIRSTKLEDSAMYFCASRLELAGDDNEQFFGPGTRLTVL.

With regard to this clone: The junction differs from germline at one of its ends, possibly a read error. Other DNA sequences in this specimen translate into the identical CDR3. This chain joins TRBV5-4 and TRBJ1-1, with 7 positions matching TRBD1. The CDR3 totals 16 residues. Germline lookup yields CDR1 SGHNT and CDR2 YYREEE (reference sequence). Here the CDR3 reads CASSPYLATGNTEAFF. The CDR3 nucleotides read TGTGCCAGCAGTCCTTATCTTGCGACAGGGAACACTGAGGCTTTCTTT.

This clone was detected a few times. This specimen includes other DNA sequences encoding the same CDR3. This chain joins TRBV7-2 and TRBJ1-2; TRBD1 is a possible D gene (6 bases). The CDR3 consists of 15 residues. Trimming left V 5 bases short and J 6 bases short, with 19 bases between. CDR1 is SGHTA and CDR2 is FQGNSA in the germline V gene. Here the CDR3 reads CASSPPRGGIHGYTF. The DNA for the CDR3 is TGTGCCAGCAGCCCCCCCCGGGGGGGCATCCATGGCTACACCTTC.

This rearrangement joins TRBV2 to TRBJ1-5, with 12 bases identical to TRBD1. The CDR3 is 20 amino acids. Per germline, CDR1 SNHLY and CDR2 FYNNEI. V was clipped by 6 bases and J by 0 bases; unmatched bases: 15. The CDR3 sequence: CASSAGQGAPVVYSNQPQHF. The CDR3 nucleotides read TGTGCCAGCAGCGCGGGACAGGGGGCGCCGGTTGTATATAGCAATCAGCCCCAGCATTTT.

This chain links TRBV27 with TRBJ2-4, with unresolved D. V lost 4 bases and J lost 3, with 10 bases in between. The CDR3 covers 14 residues. Germline-derived CDR1 and CDR2 are MNHEY and SMNVEV (reference sequence). The CDR3 sequence is CASSSRYLKNIQYF. Here the CDR3 DNA reads TGTGCCAGCAGTTCCCGCTACCTCAAAAACATTCAGTACTTC.

In this sample, this clone turned up a few times. This sequence joins TRBV4-3 and TRBJ2-1, with D perhaps matching TRBD2 (6 bases). CDR3 length: 17 residues. Deletions cut 0 bases from V and 0 bases from J, with 12 bases between. CDR1 LGHNA and CDR2 YSLEER come from the germline V gene. The CDR3 region has the DNA TGCGCCAGCAGCCAAGAGGAAGGAGGGCACTCCTACAATGAGCAGTTCTTC. Residues: CASSQEEGGHSYNEQFF.

This chain uses TRBV15 with TRBJ2-5; TRBD1 matches at 7 bases. V gave up 1 base and J gave up 5 bases; unmatched junction bases: 7. The CDR3 is 15 amino acids. CDR1 and CDR2 from the germline V gene are LNHNV and YYDKDF (reference sequence). The CDR3 DNA reads TGTGCCACCAGCAGAGTGACGAGGGGGCATGAGACCCAGTACTTC. Protein: CATSRVTRGHETQYF.

The rearrangement uses TRBV4-3 and TRBJ2-7; the match to TRBD2 covers 10 bases. Per germline, CDR1 LGHNA and CDR2 YSLEER. This CDR3 spans 19 amino acids. The trim removed 0 bases at V and 1 base at J, leaving 12 bases unmatched. The CDR3 DNA reads as TGCGCCAGCAGCCAAGATTGGGCTAGCGGGAGCGTTAAGTCCTACGAGCAGTACTTC. It codes for CASSQDWASGSVKSYEQYF.

The chain is built from TRBV7-2 and TRBJ2-7; no reliable D call. Trimming cost V 2 bases and J 0 bases, with 11 bases left between them. CDR3 length: 15 residues. Germline V gene data show CDR1 as SGHTA and CDR2 as FQGNSA. The CDR3 DNA sequence: TGTGCCAGCAGCTTATGTAACAAGTACTCCTACGAGCAGTACTTC. This sequence encodes CASSLCNKYSYEQYF.